The 18 T cell receptor beta chains reported below all come from one sample, sequenced in a study of shared clonotypes between healthy human individuals. The method was immunoSEQ multiplex PCR; TCRdb's version includes in-frame clones alone and lacks a portion of them. In the table there are more than 2,000,000 clones, just over 90% of which are singletons. The sequenced material came from naive CD4+ T cells sorted from blood. The subset is: CD45RA+ positively selected. The receptor set was obtained from a man younger than 35 in good health.

The chain combines TRBV6-6 with TRBJ1-6; D is uncertain. Germline lookup yields CDR1 MNHNY and CDR2 SVGAGI (reference sequence). V dropped 5 bases and J dropped 6 bases, with 14 bases sitting between them. The CDR3 contains 15 residues. The CDR3 DNA follows: TGTGCCAGCAGTCAACCCACGGTCCTTAATTCACCCCTCCACTTT. It specifies CASSQPTVLNSPLHF.

V usage is TRBV18 and J usage is TRBJ2-1, with 11 bases fitting TRBD2. Trimming at V came to 0 bases and at J to 7 bases, leaving 8 bases not matched to a gene. The CDR3 totals 17 residues. From germline, CDR1 is KGHSH and CDR2 LQKENI. The CDR3 loop reads CASSPPLAGGLRNEQFF. CDR3 nucleotides: TGTGCCAGCTCACCACCCCTAGCGGGAGGCCTGCGGAATGAGCAGTTCTTC.

This chain's CDR3 is CAWSQGQVTQYF. DNA of the CDR3: TGTGCCTGGAGCCAGGGGCAGGTGACCCAGTACTTC. The chain is built from TRBV30 and TRBJ2-5, with D possibly TRBD1 on 6 matching bases. Trimming pared 3 bases from V and 7 bases from J, leaving 12 bases between. The CDR3 runs to 12 residues. CDR1 and CDR2 from the germline V gene are GTSNPN and SVGIG (reference sequence).

V gene TRBV27 combines with J gene TRBJ1-3, with D unclear. The V gene lost 0 bases and the J gene lost 4 bases, with 16 bases spanning the gap. The CDR3 loop spans 17 amino acids. Germline V gives CDR1 MNHEY, CDR2 SMNVEV (reference sequence). CDR3 in DNA: TGTGCCAGCAGTTTATCGTCTCTAAGGTCTGGGGGAAACACCATATATTTT. Translated, it gives CASSLSSLRSGGNTIYF.

As for this clone: An end of the junction does not agree with germline; a read error may underlie this. This rearrangement joins TRBV6-5 to TRBJ2-3, with 9 nucleotides matching TRBD1. The CDR3 covers 15 residues. Germline-derived CDR1 and CDR2 are MNHEY and SVGAGI. CDR3: CASSPDRGPTYTQYF. The CDR3 DNA reads TGTGCCAGCAGTCCGGACAGGGGTCCCACATATACGCAGTATTTT.

The chain couples TRBV5-1 to TRBJ2-3, with D perhaps given as TRBD1 or TRBD2 (5 bases each). The CDR3 loop spans 14 amino acids. V dropped 5 bases and J dropped 0 bases, with 10 bases sitting between them. Germline values: CDR1 SGHRS, CDR2 YFSETQ. CDR3 region: CASRRGISTDTQYF. The CDR3 DNA follows: TGCGCCAGCAGGAGGGGCATAAGCACAGATACGCAGTATTTT.

This chain uses TRBV7-2 with TRBJ2-7; the match to TRBD1 covers 9 bases. Unmatched junction bases numbered 0, after V lost 6 bases and J lost 0 bases. Germline CDR1 SGHTA, CDR2 FQGNSA. The CDR3 has 13 residues. CDR3 DNA sequence: TGTGCCAGCAGGGGACAGGGCTCCTACGAGCAGTACTTC. Protein: CASRGQGSYEQYF. The whole variable domain, remainder taken from reference TRBV7-2 and TRBJ2-7, is GAGVSQSPSNKVTEKGKDVELRCDPISGHTALYWYRQSLGQGLEFLIYFQGNSAPDKSGLPSDRFSAERTGGSVSTLTIQRTQQEDSAVYLCASRGQGSYEQYFGPGTRLTVT.

V and J are TRBV19 and TRBJ2-2; 7 positions agree with TRBD2. The germline CDR1 and CDR2 sequences are LNHDA and SQIVND (reference sequence). Trimming took 8 bases from V and 5 from J; bases not matched to a gene: 8. The length of the CDR3 is 14 residues. This CDR3 reads CASGGRGRTGELFF. The CDR3 nucleotides read TGTGCCAGTGGGGGGAGGGGACGTACCGGGGAGCTGTTTTTT. Filled out from reference TRBV19 and TRBJ2-2, the complete variable domain reads DGGITQSPKYLFRKEGQNVTLSCEQNLNHDAMYWYRQDPGQGLRLIYYSQIVNDFQKGDIAEGYSVSREKKESFPLTVTSAQKNPTAFYLCASGGRGRTGELFFGEGSRLTVL.

The chain employs TRBV5-4 and TRBJ2-7; TRBD1 matches 7 bases. J was trimmed by 3 bases and V by 1 base; bases with no gene match: 4. Germline V lookup: CDR1 SGHNT, CDR2 YYREEE (reference sequence). The CDR3 consists of 14 residues. CDR3 residues: CASSLYAGGYEQYF. The DNA of the CDR3 is TGTGCCAGCAGCTTGTACGCAGGGGGCTACGAGCAGTACTTC.

The gene calls are TRBV5-4 and TRBJ2-3, with TRBD2 matching over 13 bases. Germline V CDR1 and CDR2: SGHNT, YYREEE (reference sequence). With 4 bases clipped from V and 1 base from J, the junction kept 6 bases outside the gene matches. This CDR3 region has 17 residues. The DNA of the CDR3 is TGTGCCAGCAGCCACTACGGGACTAGCGGGGGCACAGATACGCAGTATTTT. Protein product: CASSHYGTSGGTDTQYF. Full variable domain (outside the CDR3, taken from reference TRBV5-4 and TRBJ2-3): ETGVTQSPTHLIKTRGQQVTLRCSSQSGHNTVSWYQQALGQGPQFIFQYYREEENGRGNFPPRFSGLQFPNYSSELNVNALELDDSALYLCASSHYGTSGGTDTQYFGPGTRLTVL.

As concerns this clone: Other nucleotide sequences in the sample specify the same CDR3. As DNA, the CDR3 is TGCGCCAGCAGCTTGGATGGGGGGACTGAAGCTTTCTTT. This translates into CASSLDGGTEAFF. V is TRBV5-1 and J is TRBJ1-1; D is perhaps TRBD1 (5 bases). The CDR3 consists of 13 residues. V was trimmed by 0 bases and J by 5 bases, leaving 8 bases between them. Looked up from germline, CDR1 is SGHRS and CDR2 is YFSETQ.

The chain uses TRBV5-4 and TRBJ2-7; possibly TRBD1 for D (5 bases). The V gene lost 0 bases and the J gene lost 5 bases, with 18 bases spanning the gap. Germline CDR1 SGHNT, CDR2 YYREEE (reference sequence). The length of the CDR3 is 16 residues. The CDR3 protein is CASSLAPTALQNEQYF. The CDR3 bases are TGTGCCAGCAGCTTGGCCCCGACAGCCCTCCAGAACGAGCAGTACTTC.

This clone was picked up one time. V gene TRBV28 combines with J gene TRBJ1-6, with D hard to call. V was pared by 5 bases and J by 1 base, with 12 bases between. This CDR3 comprises 16 residues. The germline V gene encodes CDR1 MDHEN and CDR2 SYDVKM. CDR3 in DNA: TGTGCCAGCAGTCAACCCCGGACTTCCTATAATTCACCCCTCCACTTT. Its protein is CASSQPRTSYNSPLHF.

This rearrangement joins TRBV6-5 to TRBJ2-2, with TRBD1 as a possible D gene (6 bases). The CDR3 totals 15 residues. Per germline, CDR1 MNHEY and CDR2 SVGAGI. The V gene lost 4 bases and the J gene lost 1 base, with 10 bases spanning the gap. CDR3 bases: TGTGCCAGCAGTTCCCAGGGACAGAACACCGGGGAGCTGTTTTTT. Its translation is CASSSQGQNTGELFF.

The CDR3 reads CASTLRYF. The CDR3 nucleotides are TGCGCCAGCACCCTGAGGTACTTC. The chain couples TRBV23-1 to TRBJ2-7, with D hard to call. TRBV23-1 belongs to the ORF category, with a function that is uncertain. V was shortened by 7 bases and J by 12 bases, with 7 bases between the two germline ends. This CDR3 is 8 amino acids long.

The chain couples TRBV18 to TRBJ2-5, with D maybe TRBD2 (5 bases). The V end lost 2 bases, the J end lost 5 bases, and 12 bases lay between the germline ends. Per the germline V gene, CDR1 is KGHSH and CDR2 is LQKENI. The CDR3 extends over 14 amino acids. The CDR3 is CASSPIASRETQYF. CDR3 coding DNA: TGTGCCAGCTCACCAATTGCTAGCCGTGAGACCCAGTACTTC.

V is TRBV19 and J is TRBJ1-3, with no clear D. The CDR3 consists of 10 residues. The V end lost 9 bases, the J end lost 3 bases, and 3 bases lay between the germline ends. Looked up from germline, CDR1 is LNHDA and CDR2 is SQIVND (reference sequence). The CDR3 DNA follows: TGTGCCAGCCTTGGAAACACCATATATTTT. This gives the protein CASLGNTIYF.

The genes are TRBV11-2 and TRBJ2-1, with a tentative D call TRBD1 (5 bases). The CDR3 runs 14 residues. V was trimmed by 5 bases and J by 4 bases, leaving 12 bases between them. Germline CDR1 reads SGHAT; CDR2 reads FQNNGV. The CDR3 loop reads CASSTPQGYNEQFF. The CDR3 DNA follows: TGTGCCAGCAGCACCCCCCAGGGTTACAATGAGCAGTTCTTC.